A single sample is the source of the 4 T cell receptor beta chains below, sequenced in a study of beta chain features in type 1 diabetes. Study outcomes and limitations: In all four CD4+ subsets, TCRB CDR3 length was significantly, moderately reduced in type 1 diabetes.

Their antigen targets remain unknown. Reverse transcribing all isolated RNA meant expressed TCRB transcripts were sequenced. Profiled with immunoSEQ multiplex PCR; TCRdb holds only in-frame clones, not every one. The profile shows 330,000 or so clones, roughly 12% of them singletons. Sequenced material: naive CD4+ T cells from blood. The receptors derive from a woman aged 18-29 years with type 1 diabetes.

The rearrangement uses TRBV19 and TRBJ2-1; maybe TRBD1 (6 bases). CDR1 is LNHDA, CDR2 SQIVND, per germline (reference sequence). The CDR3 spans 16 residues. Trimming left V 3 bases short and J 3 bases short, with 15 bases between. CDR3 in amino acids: CASSMRRTVSYNEQFF. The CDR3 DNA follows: TGTGCCAGTAGTATGAGGAGGACAGTGAGCTACAATGAGCAGTTCTTC.

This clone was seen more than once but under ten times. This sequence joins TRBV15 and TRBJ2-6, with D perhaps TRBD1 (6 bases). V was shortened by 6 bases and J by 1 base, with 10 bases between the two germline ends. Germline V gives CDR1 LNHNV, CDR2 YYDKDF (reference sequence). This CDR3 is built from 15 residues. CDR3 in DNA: TGTGCCACCAGTAGCACAGGGTCTGGGGCCAACGTCCTGACTTTC. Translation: CATSSTGSGANVLTF.

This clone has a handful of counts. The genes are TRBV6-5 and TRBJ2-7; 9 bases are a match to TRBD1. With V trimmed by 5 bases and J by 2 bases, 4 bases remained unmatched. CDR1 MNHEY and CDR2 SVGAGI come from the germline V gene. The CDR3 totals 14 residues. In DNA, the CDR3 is TGTGCCAGCAGTAAGACAGGGGGGACCTACGAGCAGTACTTC. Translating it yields CASSKTGGTYEQYF.

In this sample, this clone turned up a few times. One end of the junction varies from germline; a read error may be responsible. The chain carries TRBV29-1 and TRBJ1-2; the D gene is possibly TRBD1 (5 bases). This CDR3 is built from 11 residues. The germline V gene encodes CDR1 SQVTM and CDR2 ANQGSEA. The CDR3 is CSVESGQGFPF. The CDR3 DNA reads TGCAGCGTTGAATCTGGGCAGGGCTTCCCCTTC. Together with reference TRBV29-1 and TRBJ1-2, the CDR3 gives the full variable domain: SAVISQKPSRDICQRGTSLTIQCQVDSQVTMMFWYRQQPGQSLTLIATANQGSEATYESGFVIDKFPISRPNLTFSTLTVSNMSPEDSSIYLCSVESGQGFPFGSGTRLTVV.